Described below is a single T cell receptor (beta chain) sequence and its context. Its specificity is unknown. Sequenced by immunoSEQ multiplex PCR; TCRdb stores in-frame clones only, minus some. Of approximately 26,000 clones listed, approximately 73% are singletons. The data belong to a study of CD4 T cells in relation to SARS-CoV-2 and coronaviruses. Unexposed donor CD4+ T cells date from about 2011-2018, before the COVID-19 pandemic. After about ten days of culture, CD4+ T cells were isolated. The germline gives CDR1 LNHDA, CDR2 SQIVND (reference sequence). This CDR3 is built from 10 residues. The V gene lost 11 bases and the J gene lost 3 bases, with 8 bases spanning the gap. Notes on the study in general: Pre-pandemic and post-infection samples never came from the same donor. Crossreactivity was assessed only for spike protein, not other viral proteins.

Sequenced material: CD4+ T cells from PBMCs, cultured in vitro. The sequence was collected from a human donor in good health. V is TRBV19 and J is TRBJ2-7; D remains ambiguous. Here the CDR3 DNA reads TGTGCCGTGGGCCACTACGAGCAGTACTTC. It translates to CAVGHYEQYF.